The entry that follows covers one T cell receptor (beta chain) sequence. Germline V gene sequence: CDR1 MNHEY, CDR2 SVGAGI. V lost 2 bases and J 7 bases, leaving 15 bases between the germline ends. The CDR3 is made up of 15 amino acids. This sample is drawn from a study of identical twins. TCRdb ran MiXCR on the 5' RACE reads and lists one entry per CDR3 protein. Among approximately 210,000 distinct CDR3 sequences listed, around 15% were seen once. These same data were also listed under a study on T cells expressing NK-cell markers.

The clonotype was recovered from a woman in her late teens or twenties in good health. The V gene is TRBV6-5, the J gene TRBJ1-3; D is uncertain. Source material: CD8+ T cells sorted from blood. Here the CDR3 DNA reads TGTGCCAGCAGTTACATGCTGGCCTCGGGGAACACCATATATTTT. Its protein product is CASSYMLASGNTIYF.